Below are 20 T cell receptor beta chains sequenced from a single sample in a study of Ad26.COV2.S vaccination and SARS-CoV-2 variants. This table comes from immunoSEQ multiplex PCR, and its TCRdb copy is limited to in-frame clones, with some not included. This table holds about 410,000 clones, 92% found once. As to treatment: approximately 18 received Ad26.COV2.S at low or high dose, single or two shots; 5 received placebo; per-sample allocation not given. Each sample was drawn 63 days after the first injection (of vaccine or placebo). The sequenced sample was peripheral blood, obtained in a trial of Ad26.COV2.S vaccine versus placebo. The receptors stem from a person aged 18-60 years who received the Ad26.COV2.S COVID-19 vaccine or a placebo.

This chain uses TRBV7-9 with TRBJ2-7; 10 bases are a match to TRBD2. Germline V gene data show CDR1 as SEHNR and CDR2 as FQNEAQ (reference sequence). The J segment lost 4 bases and the V segment lost 6 bases, leaving 9 bases of the junction unmatched. The CDR3 length is 15 residues. CDR3 amino acids: CASSLAGDSQYEQYF. The CDR3 region has the DNA TGTGCCAGCAGTCTAGCGGGGGACAGTCAGTACGAGCAGTACTTC.

CDR3 in DNA: TGTGCCAGCAGTACCCCGGGACAGAAAGAGACCCAGTACTTC. This sequence encodes CASSTPGQKETQYF. This rearrangement joins TRBV6-6 to TRBJ2-5; 7 positions match TRBD1. The CDR3 is made up of 14 amino acids. V shed 5 bases and J 3 bases; nucleotides not matched to a gene: 6. Per germline, CDR1 MNHNY and CDR2 SVGAGI (reference sequence).

Only a few counts were recorded for this clone. The rearrangement links TRBV10-3 to TRBJ2-1; the match to TRBD2 covers 8 bases. Losses at the gene ends were 4 bases for V and 6 bases for J; bases not matched to a gene: 8. In germline, CDR1 is ENHRY, CDR2 SYGVKD. The CDR3 is 15 amino acids. For the CDR3, the DNA is TGTGCCATCAGTGTTCAGAGAGCGGGGGCCAATGAGCAGTTCTTC. Protein sequence: CAISVQRAGANEQFF.

The chain carries TRBV5-1 and TRBJ1-1, with D maybe TRBD1 (6 bases). The germline V gene encodes CDR1 SGHRS and CDR2 YFSETQ. V lost 5 bases to trimming and J lost 2 bases, with 31 bases between them. This CDR3 is 20 amino acids long. CDR3 sequence reads: CASRPVSALMWGAVNTEAFF. CDR3 sequence (DNA): TGCGCCAGCAGACCAGTATCGGCCTTGATGTGGGGGGCGGTAAACACTGAAGCTTTCTTT.

The chain is built from TRBV5-8 and TRBJ2-1; no reliable D call. Germline CDR1 SGHTS, CDR2 YDEGEE. The CDR3 is 15 residues long. Trimming removed 2 bases at V and 2 bases at J, with 11 bases between. CDR3 region: CASSLRVVAYNEQFF. The CDR3, as DNA: TGTGCCAGCAGCTTAAGGGTTGTCGCCTACAATGAGCAGTTCTTC. Drawing the rest from reference TRBV5-8 and TRBJ2-1, the complete variable domain is EAGVTQSPTHLIKTRGQQATLRCSPISGHTSVYWYQQALGLGLQFLLWYDEGEERNRGNFPPRFSGRQFPNYSSELNVNALELEDSALYLCASSLRVVAYNEQFFGPGTRLTVL.

The gene calls are TRBV29-1 and TRBJ2-5; D ambiguous. The V gene lost 0 bases and the J gene lost 7 bases, with 12 bases spanning the gap. Looked up from germline, CDR1 is SQVTM and CDR2 is ANQGSEA. This CDR3 region has 13 residues. The CDR3 region is CSVEEVVVGTQYF. In DNA, the CDR3 is TGCAGCGTTGAAGAAGTAGTAGTGGGGACCCAGTACTTC.

This clone came up a few times. The genes are TRBV21-1 and TRBJ2-2; the DNA was not compared with TRBD2, the D call given in the table. TRBV21-1 is tagged as a pseudogene. CDR3 length: 14 amino acids. This CDR3 is CARSTSGNTGELFF. In nucleotides, the CDR3 is TGTGCCAGGTCAACTAGCGGAAACACCGGGGAGCTGTTTTTT.

The chain employs TRBV4-1 and TRBJ2-2; D remains unclear. CDR3 length equals 15 residues. The germline gives CDR1 MGHRA, CDR2 YSYEKL. Trimming stripped 0 bases from V and 4 bases from J, with 9 bases between. CDR3 bases: TGCGCCAGCAGCCAAGATCAAGATGTCACCGGGGAGCTGTTTTTT. The encoded protein is CASSQDQDVTGELFF.

The rearrangement joins TRBV28 to TRBJ1-5, with a weak D call TRBD1 (6 bases). V was clipped by 4 bases and J by 5 bases, with 18 bases between them. Germline V gene data show CDR1 as MDHEN and CDR2 as SYDVKM. The CDR3 length is 16 residues. CDR3 in amino acids: CASSYGNRGGYQPQHF. In nucleotides, the CDR3 is TGTGCCAGCAGTTACGGAAACAGAGGGGGATATCAGCCCCAGCATTTT.

The CDR3 bases are TGTGCCAGCAGCCCGGGACACCTTAGTGTTCAGTACTTC. Protein product: CASSPGHLSVQYF. The J gene is TRBJ2-4, the V gene TRBV11-3; tentative D call: TRBD1 (6 bases). CDR3 length: 13 amino acids. Germline V gene lookup returns CDR1 SGHNT and CDR2 YENEEA. Trimming left V 5 bases short and J 11 bases short, with 16 bases between.

The chain uses TRBV30 and TRBJ1-6; 9 bases are a match to TRBD1. V lost 7 bases and J lost 10; bases outside the gene matches: 8. The CDR3 consists of 13 residues. Germline V lookup: CDR1 GTSNPN, CDR2 SVGIG (reference sequence). The CDR3 region has the DNA TGTGCCTCTATACAGGGGGCAGGGTCACCCCTCCACTTT. It yields the protein CASIQGAGSPLHF.

The V and J genes are TRBV9 and TRBJ2-5, with D unclear. CDR1 and CDR2 (germline): SGDLS, YYNGEE. The CDR3 spans 14 residues. V was shortened by 0 bases and J by 2 bases, with 8 bases between the two germline ends. The CDR3 nucleotides read TGTGCCAGCAGCGTAGATTGGGAACAAGAGACCCAGTACTTC. Amino acid sequence: CASSVDWEQETQYF.

The chain couples TRBV4-1 to TRBJ2-7; 7 bases line up with TRBD1. This CDR3 region has 14 residues. Germline CDR1 MGHRA, CDR2 YSYEKL. The J segment lost 3 bases and the V segment lost 1 base, leaving 3 bases of the junction unmatched. The CDR3 DNA sequence: TGCGCCAGCAGCCAAGGAGGGGGCATCTACGAGCAGTACTTC. Translation: CASSQGGGIYEQYF.

CDR3 sequence reads: CASSEDGTDTQYF. The CDR3 DNA reads as TGCGCCAGCAGTGAGGACGGCACAGATACGCAGTATTTT. The chain combines TRBV10-1 with TRBJ2-3; no reliable D call. The CDR3 is 13 residues long. Trimming removed 2 bases from V and 1 base from J, with 4 bases in between. Germline values: CDR1 WNHNN, CDR2 SYGVQD (reference sequence).

This clone came up a few times. The gene calls are TRBV27 and TRBJ2-1, with unresolved D. V was shortened by 6 bases and J by 4 bases, with 4 bases between the two germline ends. Germline CDR1 MNHEY, CDR2 SMNVEV (reference sequence). The CDR3 is 11 amino acids. CDR3 residues: CASRGYNEQFF. The CDR3 coding sequence is TGTGCCAGCAGGGGTTACAATGAGCAGTTCTTC.

This rearrangement joins TRBV28 to TRBJ2-3; TRBD1 matches 7 bases. The ends lost 3 bases at V and 4 bases at J; junction bases unmatched: 7. The CDR3 is 15 residues long. Germline V CDR1 and CDR2: MDHEN, SYDVKM. CDR3 coding DNA: TGTGCCAGCAGTTTCTCCGGCCAGGGGGCAGATACGCAGTATTTT. This translates into CASSFSGQGADTQYF.

The chain is built from TRBV4-1 and TRBJ1-2; D not certain. CDR3 length: 14 amino acids. Between the trimmed V and J ends, which lost 1 base and 3 bases, there was a span of 9 bases. Germline V lookup: CDR1 MGHRA, CDR2 YSYEKL. CDR3 nucleotide sequence: TGCGCCAGCAGCCAAGTTGGCGGAGACTATGGCTACACCTTC. Amino acids: CASSQVGGDYGYTF.

This clone occurred once. This rearrangement joins TRBV19 to TRBJ1-2; D not resolved. The germline gives CDR1 LNHDA, CDR2 SQIVND (reference sequence). The CDR3 runs 16 residues. Trimming removed 6 bases from V and 5 bases from J, with 22 bases in between. The CDR3, as DNA: TGTGCCAGTAGACCCATCTTTGTCGGGGAAGGGTATGGCTACACCTTC. Translated: CASRPIFVGEGYGYTF.

The chain employs TRBV5-1 and TRBJ2-7; 12 bases fit TRBD2. V gave up 4 bases and J gave up 4 bases; unmatched junction bases: 6. The CDR3 totals 15 residues. Germline V lookup: CDR1 SGHRS, CDR2 YFSETQ. The CDR3 sequence is CASSRGLAGPYEQYF. The CDR3 DNA sequence: TGCGCCAGCAGCAGGGGACTAGCGGGCCCTTACGAGCAGTACTTC. The full variable domain, completed using reference TRBV5-1 and TRBJ2-7, is KAGVTQTPRYLIKTRGQQVTLSCSPISGHRSVSWYQQTPGQGLQFLFEYFSETQRNKGNFPGRFSGRQFSNSRSEMNVSTLELGDSALYLCASSRGLAGPYEQYFGPGTRLTVT.

V is TRBV30 and J is TRBJ1-4; D gene unclear. Germline V gene lookup returns CDR1 GTSNPN and CDR2 SVGIG (reference sequence). The CDR3 covers 14 residues. The V end lost 7 bases, the J end lost 4 bases, and 16 bases lay between the germline ends. DNA for the CDR3: TGTGCCTACGACGGTTCCCGGGGTAATGAAAAACTGTTTTTT. Translating it yields CAYDGSRGNEKLFF.